This T cell receptor (beta chain) was observed in a study of blood T cell repertoires in COVID-19. Overall study context: Acute and convalescent COVID-19 specimens originated in the United States, Italy and Spain. T cells, B-cell-depleted T cells, or PBMCs provided the cDNA or gDNA that served as material.

Using immunoSEQ multiplex PCR, the repertoire was profiled, and TCRdb retains in-frame clones only, with some absent. The sample lists 100,000 to 120,000 clones; roughly 85% were seen once. Per the germline V gene, CDR1 is MDHEN and CDR2 is SYDVKM. The CDR3 sequence is 13 residues long. V was clipped by 5 bases and J by 10 bases, with 15 bases between them. Sequencing was carried out using peripheral blood. The source of this sequence is an elderly woman with active or convalescent COVID-19. V gene TRBV28 combines with J gene TRBJ2-1; tentative D call: TRBD1 (6 bases). CDR3 nucleotides: TGTGCCAGCAGTCCCCAGTCAAGGGGGGAGCAGTTCTTC. It translates to CASSPQSRGEQFF.